The 25 T cell receptor beta chains in this list originate from one sample, sequenced in a study of CD8 T cells in ankylosing spondylitis. Via MiXCR, TCRdb re-called the 5' RACE reads, giving one row per CDR3 protein. The sample lists roughly 130,000 distinct CDR3 sequences; approximately 10% were seen once. Sequenced sample: blood, either unsorted or a sorted T cell fraction (not recorded which). The receptors here all came from a male donor with ankylosing spondylitis or in good health (not recorded which).

There are many counts of this clonotype. CDR3 loop: CASSQAGGLALDTQYF. CDR3 DNA sequence: TGTGCCAGCAGCCAGGCAGGGGGACTAGCGCTAGATACGCAGTATTTT. The chain combines TRBV4-2 with TRBJ2-3, with 10 bases that match TRBD2. Germline V gene sequence: CDR1 LGHNA, CDR2 YNFKEQ. V lost 3 bases and J lost 5; bases outside the gene matches: 8. CDR3 length: 16 amino acids.

This clonotype appeared many times. This sequence joins TRBV4-2 and TRBJ2-1, with 9 bases identical to TRBD2. The CDR3 runs to 15 residues. From germline, CDR1 is LGHNA and CDR2 YNFKEQ. With V trimmed by 4 bases and J by 8 bases, 9 bases remained unmatched. This chain's CDR3 is CASSLSGGPTHEQFF. The DNA for the CDR3 is TGTGCCAGCAGCCTTAGCGGGGGTCCGACACATGAGCAGTTCTTC.

This clonotype has just a few counts. The gene calls are TRBV5-1 and TRBJ2-2, with 9 positions matching TRBD2. The germline V gene has CDR1 SGHRS and CDR2 YFSETQ. V lost 3 bases to trimming and J lost 1 base; unmatched junction nucleotides: 4. CDR3 size: 16 residues. This chain's CDR3 is CASSSLAGENTGELFF. In nucleotides, the CDR3 is TGCGCCAGCAGCTCCTTAGCGGGAGAGAACACCGGGGAGCTGTTTTTT.

This clonotype was seen many times. CDR3 DNA: TGCAGCGTTGAAGATCTAGCGGGACACACAGATACGCAGTATTTT. Amino acids: CSVEDLAGHTDTQYF. V gene TRBV29-1 combines with J gene TRBJ2-3, with 9 bases that match TRBD2. The CDR3 is 15 amino acids. Losses at the gene ends were 0 bases for V and 2 bases for J; bases not matched to a gene: 3. The germline gives CDR1 SQVTM, CDR2 ANQGSEA.

The sample holds many counts of this clonotype. The V call is TRBV24-1, the J call TRBJ2-1; D is unclear. The CDR3 totals 14 residues. Germline CDR1 KGHDR, CDR2 SFDVKD. The V end was cut by 4 bases, the J end by 3 bases, with 9 bases between. The CDR3 nucleotides read TGTGCCACCAGTGACTCCCGATTCTACAATGAGCAGTTCTTC. This gives the protein CATSDSRFYNEQFF.

This clonotype was counted at least ten times. The gene calls are TRBV5-1 and TRBJ2-1; 9 bases are shared with TRBD2. CDR1 and CDR2 (germline): SGHRS, YFSETQ. The J segment lost 10 bases and the V segment lost 3 bases, leaving 8 bases of the junction unmatched. The CDR3 consists of 14 residues. CDR3 coding DNA: TGCGCCAGCAGCTACGAGACTAGCGGAGGAGAGCAGTTCTTC. It translates to CASSYETSGGEQFF.

There are a few counts of this clonotype. The V call is TRBV20-1, the J call TRBJ2-1; D not certain. The V and J ends lost 5 bases and 3 bases respectively, with 11 bases between them. Per germline, CDR1 DFQATT and CDR2 SNEGSKA (reference sequence). CDR3 length equals 13 residues. The CDR3 sequence is CSAPRSSYNEQFF. Here the CDR3 DNA reads TGCAGTGCTCCGAGGTCTAGCTACAATGAGCAGTTCTTC.

The V call is TRBV5-1, the J call TRBJ2-2; 12 bases agree with TRBD2. The CDR3 contains 16 residues. Germline lookup yields CDR1 SGHRS and CDR2 YFSETQ. The V segment lost 3 bases and the J segment 3 bases; nucleotides outside the gene matches: 3. As DNA, the CDR3 is TGCGCCAGCAGCTCGGGGACTAGCGGGCACACCGGGGAGCTGTTTTTT. Protein sequence: CASSSGTSGHTGELFF.

This clonotype was seen many times. The genes are TRBV9 and TRBJ2-5; D is uncertain. The germline gives CDR1 SGDLS, CDR2 YYNGEE. There are 15 residues in the CDR3. Trimming left V 0 bases short and J 2 bases short, with 11 bases between. CDR3 bases: TGTGCCAGCAGCGTAGGCCCTTTAGAACAAGAGACCCAGTACTTC. This translates into CASSVGPLEQETQYF.

At least ten counts were recorded for this clonotype. The chain joins TRBV20-1 to TRBJ2-1, with 9 bases that match TRBD2. The germline V gene encodes CDR1 DFQATT and CDR2 SNEGSKA (reference sequence). The CDR3 runs to 13 residues. V lost 3 bases and J lost 8; bases outside the gene matches: 5. The CDR3 DNA reads TGCAGTGCTAGGAATAGCGGGAGTGATGAGCAGTTCTTC. Translation: CSARNSGSDEQFF.

The sample holds many counts of this clonotype. The rearrangement joins TRBV5-1 to TRBJ2-7, with D maybe TRBD2 (6 bases). The germline CDR1 and CDR2 sequences are SGHRS and YFSETQ. The CDR3 runs to 13 residues. Trimming took 0 bases from V and 4 from J, leaving 8 bases between them. CDR3 bases: TGCGCCAGCAGCTTGGGACTAGGGTACGAGCAGTACTTC. Translating it yields CASSLGLGYEQYF.

V is TRBV30 and J is TRBJ2-2; the match to TRBD1 covers 9 bases. CDR1 and CDR2 (germline): GTSNPN, SVGIG (reference sequence). V was clipped by 2 bases and J by 0 bases; unmatched bases: 1. The CDR3 runs to 15 residues. The CDR3 DNA is TGTGCCTGGAGTAGACAGGGGGCGAACACCGGGGAGCTGTTTTTT. This codes for CAWSRQGANTGELFF.

This clonotype was seen repeatedly, ten times or more. The V and J genes are TRBV11-1 and TRBJ1-3; maybe TRBD1 (5 bases). Trimming cost V 4 bases and J 0 bases, with 19 bases left between them. This CDR3 region has 18 residues. From germline, CDR1 is SGHAT and CDR2 FQDESV (reference sequence). The DNA for the CDR3 is TGTGCCAGCAGCTACGACGGGTCACAGGTGTTCTCTGGAAACACCATATATTTT. Translation: CASSYDGSQVFSGNTIYF.

The sample holds many counts of this clonotype. This chain uses TRBV5-1 with TRBJ2-7; D might be TRBD2 (5 bases). Deletions cut 2 bases from V and 2 bases from J, with 8 bases between. Germline V gene data show CDR1 as SGHRS and CDR2 as YFSETQ. The CDR3 runs 13 residues. In nucleotides, the CDR3 is TGCGCCAGCAGCTTAGGGAGTCCCTACGAGCAGTACTTC. Its protein is CASSLGSPYEQYF.

This clonotype has ten or more counts. This chain uses TRBV20-1 with TRBJ2-5; 10 bases are shared with TRBD2. Trimming removed 1 base from V and 3 bases from J; junction bases left unmatched: 11. CDR3 length equals 17 residues. Germline loops: CDR1 DFQATT, CDR2 SNEGSKA (reference sequence). DNA for the CDR3: TGCAGTGCTAGAGGATATTTAGCGGGAGGTTTTAAAGAGACCCAGTACTTC. This gives the protein CSARGYLAGGFKETQYF.

The V call is TRBV27, the J call TRBJ1-2, with 7 nucleotides matching TRBD1. The germline V gene encodes CDR1 MNHEY and CDR2 SMNVEV (reference sequence). Trimming took 10 bases from V and 2 from J; bases not matched to a gene: 4. The CDR3 is made up of 12 amino acids. This CDR3 reads CATKTGNYGYTF. In DNA form, the CDR3 reads TGTGCCACTAAGACAGGGAACTATGGCTACACCTTC.

This clonotype turned up a few times. The CDR3 loop is CSARGLAQNTGELFF. The CDR3 region has the DNA TGCAGTGCTAGAGGGTTAGCCCAGAACACCGGGGAGCTGTTTTTT. The V and J genes are TRBV20-1 and TRBJ2-2; D is undetermined. Trimming took off 1 base at V and 1 base at J, with 10 bases between the two ends. This CDR3 spans 15 amino acids. CDR1 DFQATT and CDR2 SNEGSKA come from the germline V gene (reference sequence).

The genes are TRBV20-1 and TRBJ2-2; the D gene is possibly TRBD2 (6 bases). The CDR3 has 16 residues. V was clipped by 6 bases and J by 3 bases, with 20 bases between them. Germline V CDR1 and CDR2: DFQATT, SNEGSKA (reference sequence). As DNA, the CDR3 is TGCAGTGCCCCCCCTCGGGAGTTCATCGACACCGGGGAGCTGTTTTTT. Its protein is CSAPPREFIDTGELFF.

On this clonotype itself: Its ends do not fully match the called genes, so a read error is possible. V is TRBV7-2 and J is TRBJ2-3; D remains ambiguous. Germline lookup yields CDR1 SGHTA and CDR2 FQGNSA. CDR3 size: 13 residues. The CDR3 DNA is TGTGCCAGCAGCTTAGAACGCACAGATACGCTGTATTTT. It codes for CASSLERTDTLYF. Full variable domain (missing parts from reference TRBV7-2 and TRBJ2-3): GAGVSQSPSNKVTEKGKDVELRCDPISGHTALYWYRQSLGQGLEFLIYFQGNSAPDKSGLPSDRFSAERTGGSVSTLTIQRTQQEDSAVYLCASSLERTDTLYFGPGTRLTVL.

This clonotype was observed many times. V and J are TRBV7-8 and TRBJ2-1; 8 nucleotides match TRBD2. V lost 2 bases and J lost 10; bases outside the gene matches: 10. This CDR3 spans 15 amino acids. Germline V gene sequence: CDR1 SGHVS, CDR2 FQNEAQ. The CDR3 nucleotides are TGTGCCAGCAGCTTATTACTAGCGGTACTTTCGGAGCAGTTCTTC. Translation: CASSLLLAVLSEQFF. Filled out from reference TRBV7-8 and TRBJ2-1, the complete variable domain reads GAGVSQSPRYKVAKRGQDVALRCDPISGHVSLFWYQQALGQGPEFLTYFQNEAQLDKSGLPSDRFFAERPEGSVSTLKIQRTQQEDSAVYLCASSLLLAVLSEQFFGPGTRLTVL.

This clonotype appeared many times. The V and J genes are TRBV29-1 and TRBJ2-5; 10 bases agree with TRBD2. The V and J ends lost 4 bases and 5 bases, in that order; junction bases with no gene match: 7. Germline assignment: CDR1 SQVTM and CDR2 ANQGSEA. This CDR3 has 14 residues. In nucleotides, the CDR3 is TGCAGCGTTGGGCTAGCGGGAGCGTCTGAGACCCAGTACTTC. This encodes CSVGLAGASETQYF.

The chain's CDR3 is CASSGAGTGEETQYF. CDR3 bases: TGTGCCAGCAGTGGGGCCGGGACAGGGGAAGAGACCCAGTACTTC. The chain combines TRBV6-1 with TRBJ2-5, with 10 bases lining up with TRBD1. The length of the CDR3 is 15 residues. Germline trimming cut 4 bases from V and 3 bases from J; bases unmatched to any gene: 5. Looked up from germline, CDR1 is MNHNS and CDR2 is SASEGT.

This clonotype was detected ten times or more. The chain uses TRBV5-1 and TRBJ2-1; D perhaps matches TRBD1 (6 bases). The germline gives CDR1 SGHRS, CDR2 YFSETQ. V lost 0 bases, J lost 4 bases, and 8 bases lay in between. The CDR3 sequence is 14 residues long. This CDR3 is CASSLGQEYNEQFF. Here the CDR3 DNA reads TGCGCCAGCAGCTTGGGACAGGAGTACAATGAGCAGTTCTTC. The full variable domain, in which reference TRBV5-1 and TRBJ2-1 provide the parts outside the CDR3, is KAGVTQTPRYLIKTRGQQVTLSCSPISGHRSVSWYQQTPGQGLQFLFEYFSETQRNKGNFPGRFSGRQFSNSRSEMNVSTLELGDSALYLCASSLGQEYNEQFFGPGTRLTVL.

This clonotype was counted at least ten times. The chain uses TRBV7-9 and TRBJ2-1; D could derive from TRBD1 or TRBD2 (5 bases each). The CDR3 is 15 amino acids. The germline gives CDR1 SEHNR, CDR2 FQNEAQ (reference sequence). Trimming removed 4 bases from V and 2 bases from J, with 12 bases in between. Written as DNA, the CDR3 is TGTGCCAGCAGCTGGCTAGGGACGGCCTACAATGAGCAGTTCTTC. Amino acid sequence: CASSWLGTAYNEQFF.

This clonotype has at least ten counts. The chain uses TRBV4-3 and TRBJ2-7; D gene ambiguous. CDR3 length: 16 residues. Trimming removed 2 bases from V and 3 bases from J, with 17 bases in between. CDR1 is LGHNA and CDR2 is YSLEER in the germline V gene. The CDR3 here is CASSQQISAKYYEQYF. The DNA of the CDR3 is TGCGCCAGCAGCCAACAGATAAGTGCGAAATACTACGAGCAGTACTTC.